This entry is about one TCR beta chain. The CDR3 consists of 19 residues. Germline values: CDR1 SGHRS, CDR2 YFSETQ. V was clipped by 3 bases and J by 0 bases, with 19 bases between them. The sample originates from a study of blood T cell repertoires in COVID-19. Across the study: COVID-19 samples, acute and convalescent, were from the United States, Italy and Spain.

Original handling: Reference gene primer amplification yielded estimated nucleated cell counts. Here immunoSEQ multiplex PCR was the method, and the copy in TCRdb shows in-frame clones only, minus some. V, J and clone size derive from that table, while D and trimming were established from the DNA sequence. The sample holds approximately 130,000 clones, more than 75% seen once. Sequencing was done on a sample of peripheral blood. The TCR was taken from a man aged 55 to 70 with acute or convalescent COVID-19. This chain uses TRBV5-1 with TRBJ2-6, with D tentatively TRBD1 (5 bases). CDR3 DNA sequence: TGCGCCAGCAGCTCCTTACCGACAGAATTGTTCTCTGGGGCCAACGTCCTGACTTTC. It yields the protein CASSSLPTELFSGANVLTF. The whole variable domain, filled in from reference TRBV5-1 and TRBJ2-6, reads KAGVTQTPRYLIKTRGQQVTLSCSPISGHRSVSWYQQTPGQGLQFLFEYFSETQRNKGNFPGRFSGRQFSNSRSEMNVSTLELGDSALYLCASSSLPTELFSGANVLTFGAGSRLTVL.